What follows are 10 T cell receptor beta chains derived from one specimen sequenced in a study of graft-versus-host responses after intestinal transplantation. These TCRs' antigens remain unknown. Sequenced by immunoSEQ multiplex PCR; TCRdb stores in-frame clones only, minus some. The sample consists of 85,000 to 100,000 clones, around 93% of them appearing once. The input for sequencing was unstimulated CD4+ T cells sorted from spleen or lymph node cells, taken before transplant. Source of these receptors: a human donor who was the organ donor for an intestinal transplant.

This chain uses TRBV11-1 with TRBJ1-1; weak D call: TRBD1 (5 bases). The CDR3 totals 17 residues. Per germline, CDR1 SGHAT and CDR2 FQDESV (reference sequence). The V end was cut by 5 bases, the J end by 1 base, with 20 bases between. CDR3 in DNA: TGTGCCAGCAGCGTGACAGCTGCGGCTAACGCGAACACTGAAGCTTTCTTT. This sequence encodes CASSVTAAANANTEAFF.

This clone has only one observation. The CDR3 spells CASSLGLRGQPQHF. CDR3 nucleotides: TGTGCCAGCAGCTTGGGTTTGAGAGGACAGCCCCAGCATTTT. The J gene is TRBJ1-5, the V gene TRBV5-6; D is unclear. The CDR3 contains 14 residues. The V end was cut by 0 bases, the J end by 7 bases, with 11 bases between. CDR1 and CDR2 (germline): SGHDT, YYEEEE.

The chain recombines TRBV5-4 with TRBJ2-1; D may be TRBD2 (6 bases). With 2 bases removed from V and 4 bases from J, the gap between germline ends came to 13 bases. The V gene's germline CDR1 is SGHNT and CDR2 YYREEE (reference sequence). The CDR3 runs to 15 residues. The CDR3 DNA reads TGTGCCAGCAGCTTCTCGGGAGCCGGTTACAATGAGCAGTTCTTC. This codes for CASSFSGAGYNEQFF.

The chain joins TRBV23-1 to TRBJ2-7; D is perhaps TRBD1 (6 bases). TRBV23-1 is identified as an open reading frame with a role that is uncertain. This CDR3 region has 15 residues. The V and J ends lost 0 bases and 3 bases respectively, with 12 bases between them. The CDR3 bases are TGCGCCAGCAGTCAATCGACGGGACACCTCTACGAGCAGTACTTC. Translation gives CASSQSTGHLYEQYF.

The chain links TRBV5-1 to TRBJ2-1, with D uncertain. Germline CDR1 is SGHRS and CDR2 is YFSETQ. V was shortened by 0 bases and J by 0 bases, with 4 bases between the two germline ends. The CDR3 has 14 amino acids. CDR3 in amino acids: CASSLASSYNEQFF. The CDR3 DNA is TGCGCCAGCAGCTTGGCGAGCTCCTACAATGAGCAGTTCTTC.

This chain connects TRBV28 to TRBJ2-7; D might be TRBD1 (5 bases). V was shortened by 6 bases and J by 1 base, with 13 bases between the two germline ends. This CDR3 has 14 residues. Germline CDR1 is MDHEN and CDR2 is SYDVKM. Written as DNA, the CDR3 is TGTGCCAGCAGCATCCTGACAGATTCCTACGAGCAGTACTTC. Translating it yields CASSILTDSYEQYF.

The V and J genes are TRBV2 and TRBJ1-6, with 8 bases identical to TRBD1. Germline assignment: CDR1 SNHLY and CDR2 FYNNEI. The CDR3 loop spans 15 amino acids. V lost 5 bases to trimming and J lost 10 bases; unmatched junction nucleotides: 10. The CDR3 DNA reads TGTGCCAGCAGTTATACGGGACAGGTTGAGTCACCCCTCCACTTT. Its translation: CASSYTGQVESPLHF.

Details on this clone: Other DNA sequences in the same sample also yield this CDR3. The chain recombines TRBV10-1 with TRBJ2-1, with 8 bases matching TRBD2. This CDR3 is built from 15 residues. Germline V gene data show CDR1 as WNHNN and CDR2 as SYGVQD (reference sequence). Trimming cost V 3 bases and J 7 bases; bases outside gene matches: 8. Here the CDR3 reads CASSDSSGGWNEQFF. The CDR3 bases are TGCGCCAGCAGTGATAGCTCGGGGGGGTGGAATGAGCAGTTCTTC.

This chain joins TRBV7-2 and TRBJ1-2; weak D call: TRBD1 (5 bases). Germline V lookup: CDR1 SGHTA, CDR2 FQGNSA. The CDR3 extends over 14 amino acids. Trimming stripped 5 bases from V and 4 bases from J, with 14 bases between. CDR3 bases: TGTGCCAGCAGCCCCGGGGGGGTGGGCTATGGCTACACCTTC. It codes for CASSPGGVGYGYTF.

The count of this clone is one. The chain carries TRBV19 and TRBJ2-6; weak D call: TRBD2 (5 bases). This CDR3 is built from 14 residues. V gave up 5 bases and J gave up 1 base, with 6 bases separating them. Germline CDR1 LNHDA, CDR2 SQIVND (reference sequence). The CDR3 region is CASSRGSGANVLTF. In DNA form, the CDR3 reads TGTGCCAGTAGTCGGGGTTCTGGGGCCAACGTCCTGACTTTC.